The clone carrying this T cell receptor (beta chain) was counted between two and nine times. What it binds is not known. This sample was included in a study of T cell responses to AZD1222 COVID-19 vaccine. Findings and caveats of the study: After the peak T cell response, and only then, were repertoires sampled.

Produced via immunoSEQ multiplex PCR; TCRdb's table is partial and in-frame only. Of under 150,000 clones listed, about nine tenths are singletons. The CDR3 is made up of 17 amino acids. The V segment lost 5 bases and the J segment 4 bases; nucleotides outside the gene matches: 15. The germline gives CDR1 SGHVS, CDR2 FQNEAQ. The chain recombines TRBV7-8 with TRBJ2-3, with 7 nucleotides matching TRBD2. This material consisted of peripheral blood, taken 28 days after the second AZD1222 dose. This receptor was identified in an adult who received the AZD1222 COVID-19 vaccine. CDR3 amino acids: CASSLHPGLAEADTQYF. Here the CDR3 DNA reads TGTGCCAGCAGCCTACACCCGGGGCTAGCGGAGGCAGATACGCAGTATTTT. Full variable domain (rest looked up from reference TRBV7-8 and TRBJ2-3): GAGVSQSPRYKVAKRGQDVALRCDPISGHVSLFWYQQALGQGPEFLTYFQNEAQLDKSGLPSDRFFAERPEGSVSTLKIQRTQQEDSAVYLCASSLHPGLAEADTQYFGPGTRLTVL.